The T cell receptor beta chain described here comes from a study of shared clonotypes between healthy human individuals. The repertoire was sequenced with immunoSEQ multiplex PCR; TCRdb's copy has only in-frame clones and lacks some. The table shows about 2.3 million clones, with 92% occurring only once. The germline V gene has CDR1 LGHNA and CDR2 YSLEER. Trimming took 1 base from V and 4 from J, leaving 8 bases between them. The CDR3 covers 14 residues. The rearrangement joins TRBV4-3 to TRBJ1-5, with D unclear. The sequenced sample consisted of naive CD4+ T cells from PBMCs. Stated subset: CD45RA+ positively selected. This receptor was obtained from a man aged 18 to 29 in good health. Some clones in this sample may be carry-over from other donors' samples. The CDR3 is CASSQAGLNQPQHF. In nucleotides, the CDR3 is TGCGCCAGCAGCCAAGCTGGTTTGAATCAGCCCCAGCATTTT.